These 8 T cell receptor beta chains share one sample of origin, sequenced in a study of cytomegalovirus exposure and HLA in healthy donors. The data were produced by immunoSEQ multiplex PCR, yet TCRdb's version contains in-frame clones alone and is incomplete. Of over 110,000 clones detected, roughly four fifths appear once; the ten largest clones hold 1.4%. The sample taken for sequencing was PBMCs. The receptors come from a woman in her thirties in good health and CMV-seronegative.

This clone was seen once. As DNA, the CDR3 is TGTGCCAGCAGTGGGCCGGCCCCCAGGCCTCAAGCTTTCTTT. It specifies CASSGPAPRPQAFF. The chain couples TRBV6-1 to TRBJ1-1; D is uncertain. The ends were cut back, 4 bases at V and 9 bases at J, with 18 bases in the middle. The CDR3 length is 14 residues. Germline V lookup: CDR1 MNHNS, CDR2 SASEGT.

The chain couples TRBV5-3 to TRBJ2-2; 7 nucleotides align to TRBD2. TRBV5-3 counts as an open reading frame of uncertain function. CDR3 length: 13 residues. Trimming at V came to 4 bases and at J to 4 bases, leaving 1 base not matched to a gene. In nucleotides, the CDR3 is TGTGCCAGAAGCCGGACTAGCACCGGGGAGCTGTTTTTT. This sequence encodes CARSRTSTGELFF.

Only one count was recorded for this clone. The chain combines TRBV10-2 with TRBJ2-6, with TRBD1 matching 8 bases. V was pared by 4 bases and J by 0 bases, with 5 bases of the junction left unmatched. Per germline, CDR1 WSHSY and CDR2 SAAADI. The CDR3 consists of 17 residues. The CDR3 nucleotides are TGCGCCAGCAGTGGACAGGGGCTTACCTCTGGGGCCAACGTCCTGACTTTC. Translation gives CASSGQGLTSGANVLTF.

The gene calls are TRBV11-2 and TRBJ2-7, with D perhaps TRBD1 (6 bases). The CDR3 length is 14 residues. Germline V CDR1 and CDR2: SGHAT, FQNNGV. With 1 base removed from V and 1 base from J, the gap between germline ends came to 8 bases. The CDR3 region is CASSLVGASYEQYF. The CDR3 DNA is TGTGCCAGCAGCTTAGTGGGGGCATCCTACGAGCAGTACTTC.

The gene calls are TRBV4-2 and TRBJ2-7, with 7 bases lining up with TRBD1. This CDR3 has 15 residues. V lost 3 bases to trimming and J lost 3 bases; unmatched junction nucleotides: 8. CDR1 LGHNA and CDR2 YNFKEQ come from the germline V gene. The CDR3 coding sequence is TGTGCCAGCAGCCAGCGTGTACAGGGGTTCTACGAGCAGTACTTC. This codes for CASSQRVQGFYEQYF.

V gene TRBV6-5 combines with J gene TRBJ1-1; a weak D match, TRBD1 (5 bases). The CDR3 loop spans 13 amino acids. Germline loops: CDR1 MNHEY, CDR2 SVGAGI. Trimming removed 7 bases at V and 10 bases at J, with 19 bases between. CDR3 nucleotides: TGTGCCAGCAACACTCGGGCTTTCGGGGGAGCTTTCTTT. Encoded protein: CASNTRAFGGAFF.

V gene TRBV18 combines with J gene TRBJ1-1; TRBD1 aligns across 8 bases. In germline, CDR1 is KGHSH, CDR2 LQKENI. The trim removed 6 bases at V and 5 bases at J, leaving 5 bases unmatched. The CDR3 length is 13 residues. The CDR3 loop is CASSQDRETEAFF. For the CDR3, the DNA is TGTGCCAGCTCCCAGGACAGGGAGACTGAAGCTTTCTTT. The full variable domain, in which reference TRBV18 and TRBJ1-1 provide the parts outside the CDR3, is NAGVMQNPRHLVRRRGQEARLRCSPMKGHSHVYWYRQLPEEGLKFMVYLQKENIIDESGMPKERFSAEFPKEGPSILRIQQVVRGDSAAYFCASSQDRETEAFFGQGTRLTVV.

The rearrangement uses TRBV28 and TRBJ2-7, with D possibly TRBD2 on 5 matching bases. V dropped 6 bases and J dropped 1 base, with 22 bases sitting between them. The CDR3 has 17 residues. From germline, CDR1 is MDHEN and CDR2 SYDVKM. In nucleotides, the CDR3 is TGTGCCAGCAGCGAGGTCGGGAAAAACGCGGGTTCCTACGAGCAGTACTTC. Its protein product is CASSEVGKNAGSYEQYF. The full variable domain, its missing parts supplied by reference TRBV28 and TRBJ2-7, is DVKVTQSSRYLVKRTGEKVFLECVQDMDHENMFWYRQDPGLGLRLIYFSYDVKMKEKGDIPEGYSVSREKKERFSLILESASTNQTSMYLCASSEVGKNAGSYEQYFGPGTRLTVT.